The sequence of this TCR beta chain was determined in a study of immune aging and cytomegalovirus after organ transplant. General study findings and limits: Post-transplant, clones gained aged-phenotype cells, large clones earliest, after viremia.

Germline CDR1 is SGHRS and CDR2 is YFSETQ. CDR3 size: 16 residues. The ends were cut back, 4 bases at V and 14 bases at J, with 27 bases in the middle. Of note for this clonotype: Its antigen is unidentified.

Documented time point: five sample-tagged time points from pre-transplant (day -1) to day 368 post-transplant, pooled. PBMC saw CMV IE-1 peptides for roughly eleven hours, without transport inhibitors. IE-1 peptides were 15 amino acids, overlapping by 11. Pooled, sample-tagged time points were stained with oligo-conjugated anti-CD45RA. Libraries came from microwell single-cell capture using BD Rhapsody targeted mRNA and AbSeq reagents. One entry per CDR3 protein results from TCRdb running MiXCR on the single-cell sequencing reads. Seen here are fewer than 25,000 distinct CDR3 sequences, more than 35% observed once, and the top ten hold less than 30%.

The rearrangement joins TRBV5-1 to TRBJ1-4; D is undetermined. The starting material was CMV peptide-activated CD4+ and CD8+ T cells sorted from blood, obtained at five time points, pooled. Subset here: sorted CD8+CD137+ and CD4+CD154+ T cells after 11 to 12 h CMV IE-1 peptide stimulation. The receptor was derived from a female donor who had a heart transplant and CMV viremia. The CDR3 coding sequence is TGCGCCAGCAGCCTCAGAGCTTTCGCAACTAATGAAAGGCTGTTTTTT. Translated: CASSLRAFATNERLFF.